These 9 T cell receptor beta chains originate from one sample sequenced in a study of T-cell reconstitution after alpha-beta-depleted transplantation in children. Using unique molecular identifiers, the investigators prepared the TCRbeta library. TCRdb re-called the PCR reads through MiXCR, storing one row per CDR3 protein. The sample carries approximately 110,000 distinct CDR3 sequences, 23% recorded once. Source: PBMCs, mostly from graft donor cells, taken 180 days after TCRalphabeta/CD19-depleted stem cell transplant. These receptor sequences come from a male patient aged 2 to 10 who had a stem cell transplant for chronic granulomatous disease, so the T cells may come from the graft donor.

In its sample, this clonotype was seen many times. The chain has TRBV5-1 and TRBJ2-2; 9 bases match TRBD2. CDR1 SGHRS and CDR2 YFSETQ come from the germline V gene. Losses at the gene ends were 6 bases for V and 5 bases for J; bases not matched to a gene: 11. The CDR3 sequence is 16 residues long. The CDR3 coding sequence is TGCGCCAGCACCAAATTTAGCGGGAGAGGGACCGGGGAGCTGTTTTTT. Translating gives CASTKFSGRGTGELFF.

This clonotype was detected many times. This chain joins TRBV5-4 and TRBJ2-6; D may correspond to TRBD1 or TRBD2 (5 bases each). Germline V gene sequence: CDR1 SGHNT, CDR2 YYREEE (reference sequence). This CDR3 contains 16 residues. The V end was cut by 4 bases, the J end by 3 bases, with 14 bases between. In nucleotides, the CDR3 is TGTGCCAGCAGCCTCAGTGGGGGAGTTGGGGCCAACGTCCTGACTTTC. This encodes CASSLSGGVGANVLTF.

This clonotype was seen many times. This chain connects TRBV20-1 to TRBJ2-1; D possibly matches TRBD1 or TRBD2 (5 bases each). This CDR3 has 17 residues. The V end lost 3 bases, the J end lost 6 bases, and 24 bases lay between the germline ends. The germline gives CDR1 DFQATT, CDR2 SNEGSKA (reference sequence). The DNA of the CDR3 is TGCAGTGCTAGGGGCTGGTCCGGGACCAAGCCTCGCAATGAGCAGTTCTTC. The encoded protein is CSARGWSGTKPRNEQFF.

This clonotype has at least ten counts. V and J are TRBV3-1 and TRBJ2-1, with TRBD2 matching over 8 bases. The germline gives CDR1 LGHDT, CDR2 YNNKEL (reference sequence). The CDR3 runs to 16 residues. V lost 1 base to trimming and J lost 5 bases; unmatched junction nucleotides: 7. The CDR3 is CASSQVAGSKHNEQFF. DNA of the CDR3: TGTGCCAGCAGCCAAGTAGCGGGAAGTAAGCACAATGAGCAGTTCTTC.

The chain uses TRBV2 and TRBJ2-1; TRBD2 agrees at 8 bases. Germline V lookup: CDR1 SNHLY, CDR2 FYNNEI. This CDR3 contains 15 residues. Trimming removed 5 bases from V and 7 bases from J; junction bases left unmatched: 10. The CDR3 loop is CASSISGSFGNEQFF. CDR3 bases: TGTGCCAGCAGTATAAGCGGGAGTTTTGGGAATGAGCAGTTCTTC.

Only one count was recorded for this clonotype. The V gene is TRBV20-1, the J gene TRBJ2-1; D not certain. CDR1 is DFQATT, CDR2 SNEGSKA, per germline (reference sequence). There are 15 residues in the CDR3. V lost 3 bases to trimming and J lost 14 bases, with 26 bases between them. CDR3 loop: CSASSRLGSSEIEFF. DNA for the CDR3: TGCAGTGCTAGCTCGAGGCTGGGGTCGAGCGAAATAGAGTTCTTC.

This chain links TRBV12-3 or TRBV12-4 with TRBJ2-2; D is unresolved. Trimming stripped 6 bases from V and 9 bases from J, with 14 bases between. This CDR3 is built from 13 residues. The CDR3 here is CASRPGQTRELFF. For the CDR3, the DNA is TGTGCCAGCAGGCCGGGTCAGACCAGGGAGCTGTTTTTT.

This clonotype was recorded only once. The rearrangement joins TRBV20-1 to TRBJ2-3; D might be TRBD2 (5 bases). CDR3 size: 14 residues. The ends were cut back, 5 bases at V and 1 base at J, with 13 bases in the middle. Germline CDR1 is DFQATT and CDR2 is SNEGSKA (reference sequence). The CDR3 sequence is CSAPKLEGTDTQYF. The CDR3 region has the DNA TGCAGTGCTCCCAAGTTGGAGGGCACAGATACGCAGTATTTT.

The chain recombines TRBV12-3 or TRBV12-4 with TRBJ2-3, with TRBD1 as a possible D gene (6 bases). V lost 2 bases to trimming and J lost 9 bases, with 12 bases between them. The CDR3 has 13 amino acids. CDR3 coding DNA: TGTGCCAGCAGTTTAAAATTTCAGGGGACGCAGTATTTT. Amino acids: CASSLKFQGTQYF.